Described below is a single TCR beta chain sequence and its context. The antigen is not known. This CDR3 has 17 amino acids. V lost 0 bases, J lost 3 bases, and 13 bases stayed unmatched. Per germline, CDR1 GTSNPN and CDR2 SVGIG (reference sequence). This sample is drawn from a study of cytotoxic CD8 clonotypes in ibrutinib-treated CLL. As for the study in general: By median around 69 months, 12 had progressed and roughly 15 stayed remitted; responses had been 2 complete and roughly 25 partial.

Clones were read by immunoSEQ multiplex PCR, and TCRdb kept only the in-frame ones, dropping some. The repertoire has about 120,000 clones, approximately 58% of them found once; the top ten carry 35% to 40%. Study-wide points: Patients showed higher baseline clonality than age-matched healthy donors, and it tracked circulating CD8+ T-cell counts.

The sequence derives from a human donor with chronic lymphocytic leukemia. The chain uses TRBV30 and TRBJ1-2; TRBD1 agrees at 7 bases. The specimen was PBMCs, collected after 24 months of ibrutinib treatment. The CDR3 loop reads CAWSVPMTRGLYYGYTF. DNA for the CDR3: TGTGCCTGGAGTGTACCTATGACAAGGGGGCTTTACTATGGCTACACCTTC. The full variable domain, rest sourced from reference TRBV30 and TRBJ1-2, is SQTIHQWPATLVQPVGSPLSLECTVEGTSNPNLYWYRQAAGRGLQLLFYSVGIGQISSEVPQNLSASRPQDRQFILSSKKLLLSDSGFYLCAWSVPMTRGLYYGYTFGSGTRLTVV.